These T cell receptor beta chains were read from a single sample in a study of T cell changes during pregnancy in multiple sclerosis. Repertoires were generated with immunoSEQ multiplex PCR, while TCRdb's copy carries only in-frame clones and drops some. The repertoire has around 63,000 clones, 91% of them found once; the top ten carry 1% to 1.5%. The specimen was peripheral blood, collected after pregnancy. The receptors derive from a female donor in good health, enrolled as a control in a pregnancy study. The CDR3 runs from the conserved cysteine through the conserved F or W. The D gene is left open where the match is weak. Where a row states a size, it is once, few, many or the class of an expanded clone; other rows omit it.

CASSLALTGPSSYEQYF,TGCGCCAGCAGCTTAGCCCTAACAGGGCCGAGCTCCTACGAGCAGTACTTC,TRBV5-1,TRBJ2-7,NA,NA
CASSGPTDSNQPQHF,TGTGCCAGCAGTGGGCCGACAGATAGCAATCAGCCCCAGCATTTT,TRBV6-6,TRBJ1-5,NA,NA
CASSPSPGELFF,TGTGCCAGCAGCCCGTCTCCCGGGGAGCTGTTTTTT,TRBV11-2,TRBJ2-2,NA,NA
CASSQDGSSGRTDTQYF,TGCGCCAGCAGCCAAGATGGGAGTAGCGGGCGCACAGATACGCAGTATTTT,TRBV4-1,TRBJ2-3,TRBD2,NA
CASSSRDRGTYEQYF,TGTGCCAGCAGCTCCCGGGACAGGGGCACCTACGAGCAGTACTTC,TRBV13,TRBJ2-7,TRBD1,once
CASSLERGEQYF,TGTGCCAGCAGCTTAGAGCGAGGCGAGCAGTACTTC,TRBV7-9,TRBJ2-7,NA,NA
CASSVRGLKGETQYF,TGCGCCAGCAGTGTCCGGGGACTCAAGGGAGAGACCCAGTACTTC,TRBV10-2,TRBJ2-5,NA,NA
CASSQVGGVGTKNTEAFF,TGCGCCAGCAGCCAAGTAGGGGGGGTCGGGACGAAGAACACTGAAGCTTTCTTT,TRBV4-1,TRBJ1-1,NA,NA
CASSLTTGGSSGNTIYF,TGTGCCAGCAGCTTGACGACAGGGGGAAGCTCTGGAAACACCATATATTTT,TRBV11-2,TRBJ1-3,TRBD1,NA
CASSQGAGNLYEQYF,TGCGCCAGCAGCCAAGGAGCGGGGAACCTCTACGAGCAGTACTTC,TRBV4-3,TRBJ2-7,TRBD2,NA
CAISRDSDQPQHF,TGTGCCATCAGCCGGGACAGCGATCAGCCCCAGCATTTT,TRBV10-3,TRBJ1-5,TRBD1,NA
CASSFRQGNEQYF,TGTGCCAGCAGCTTCCGACAGGGGAACGAGCAGTACTTC,TRBV7-2,TRBJ2-7,TRBD1,many
CASTSGGAWGQETQYF,TGCGCCAGTACTAGCGGGGGGGCCTGGGGACAAGAGACCCAGTACTTC,TRBV5-1,TRBJ2-5,TRBD2,NA
CASSQGRGNTIYF,TGTGCCAGCAGCCAGGGCCGTGGAAACACCATATATTTT,TRBV5-6,TRBJ1-3,NA,NA
CASSSRGFGQETQYF,TGCGCCAGCAGCTCCAGGGGTTTTGGCCAAGAGACCCAGTACTTC,TRBV5-1,TRBJ2-5,NA,NA
CASSLEGNNSPLHF,TGTGCCAGCAGCTTAGAGGGGAATAATTCACCCCTCCACTTT,TRBV7-9,TRBJ1-6,NA,NA
CASARSRDSGNTIYF,TGTGCCAGCGCGAGATCCAGGGACTCTGGAAACACCATATATTTT,TRBV6-5,TRBJ1-3,NA,NA
CASGDNSGEQFF,TGTGCCAGCGGGGATAATAGCGGGGAGCAGTTCTTC,TRBV9,TRBJ2-1,TRBD2,NA
CASSFRQGTSYEQYF,TGCGCCAGCAGCTTTAGACAGGGGACTTCCTACGAGCAGTACTTC,TRBV5-1,TRBJ2-7,TRBD1,NA
CATSPGQADTGELFF,TGTGCCACCAGCCCTGGACAGGCAGACACCGGGGAGCTGTTTTTT,TRBV15,TRBJ2-2,TRBD1,NA
CASSYNSEKLFF,TGTGCCAGCAGTTATAACAGTGAAAAACTGTTTTTT,TRBV27,TRBJ1-4,NA,once
CASSLLSGVENSPLHF,TGCGCCAGCAGCTTACTTTCAGGGGTTGAGAATTCACCCCTCCACTTT,TRBV5-1,TRBJ1-6,NA,NA